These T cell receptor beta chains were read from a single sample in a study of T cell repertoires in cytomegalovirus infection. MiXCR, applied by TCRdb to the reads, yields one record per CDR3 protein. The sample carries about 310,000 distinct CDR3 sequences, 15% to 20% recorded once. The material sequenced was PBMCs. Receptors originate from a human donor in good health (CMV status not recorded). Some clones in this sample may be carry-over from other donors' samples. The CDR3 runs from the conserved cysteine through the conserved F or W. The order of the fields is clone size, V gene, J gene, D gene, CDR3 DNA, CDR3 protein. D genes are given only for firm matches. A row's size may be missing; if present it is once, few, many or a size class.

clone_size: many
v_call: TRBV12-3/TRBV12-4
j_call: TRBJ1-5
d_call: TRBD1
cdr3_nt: TGTGCCAGCAGTGGGGACAGGGTCAGGCAGCCCCAGCATTTT
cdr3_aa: CASSGDRVRQPQHF

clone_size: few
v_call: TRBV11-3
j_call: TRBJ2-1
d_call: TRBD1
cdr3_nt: TGTGCCAGCAGCCGGACAGGGGGAGGAGATGAGCAGTTCTTC
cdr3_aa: CASSRTGGGDEQFF

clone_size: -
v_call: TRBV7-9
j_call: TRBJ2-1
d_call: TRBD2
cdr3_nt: TGTGCCAGCAGCTTAGAGGGACTAGCAGCCAATGAGCAGTTCTTC
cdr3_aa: CASSLEGLAANEQFF

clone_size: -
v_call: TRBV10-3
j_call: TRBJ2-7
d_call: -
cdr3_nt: TGTGCCATCACTAACCCCCCGTTAGTATACGAGCAGTACTTC
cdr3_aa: CAITNPPLVYEQYF

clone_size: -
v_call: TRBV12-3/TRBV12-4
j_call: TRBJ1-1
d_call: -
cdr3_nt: TGTGCCAGCAGGACACAGGGTTTCGACACTGAAGCTTTCTTT
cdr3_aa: CASRTQGFDTEAFF

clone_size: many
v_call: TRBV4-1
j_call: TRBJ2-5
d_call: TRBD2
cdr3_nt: TGCGCCAGCAGCAAGCTAGCGGGGGGGCGCCAAGAGACCCAGTACTTC
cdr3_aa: CASSKLAGGRQETQYF

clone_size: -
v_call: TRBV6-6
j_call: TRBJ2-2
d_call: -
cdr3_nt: TGTGCCAGCAGTCCACCGGGAAATGCCCCCGGGGAGCTGTTTTTT
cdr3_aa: CASSPPGNAPGELFF

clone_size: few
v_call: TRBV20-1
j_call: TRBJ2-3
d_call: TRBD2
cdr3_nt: TGCAGTGCTGCTGGACTAGCGGGGGGAAGCACAGATACGCAGTATTTT
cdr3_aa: CSAAGLAGGSTDTQYF

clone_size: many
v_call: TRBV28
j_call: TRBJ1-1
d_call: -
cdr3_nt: TGTGCCAGCAGTTCCGACAGGAAGGGCACTGAAGCTTTCTTT
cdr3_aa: CASSSDRKGTEAFF

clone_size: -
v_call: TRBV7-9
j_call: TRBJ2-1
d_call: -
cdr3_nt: TGTGCCAGCAGCCAGGGGGGGTCTGCCTACAATGAGCAGTTCTTC
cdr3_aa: CASSQGGSAYNEQFF